A single TCR beta chain is shown here with its context. This entry comes from a study of CD8 T cells in Susac syndrome. The CDR3 contains 14 residues. Trimming cost V 3 bases and J 2 bases; bases outside gene matches: 3. Per the germline V gene, CDR1 is GTSNPN and CDR2 is SVGIG (reference sequence). With random hexamers, reverse transcription was performed on about 0.5 to 1 ug of RNA. TCRdb re-analysed the immunoSEQ multiplex PCR reads in MiXCR, keeping a single row per CDR3 protein. The data show some 200,000 distinct CDR3 sequences, about 95% seen once. This receptor was taken from a human donor in good health. The chain carries TRBV30 and TRBJ1-5; 8 positions agree with TRBD1. Sample: CD4+ T cells from PBMCs. The CDR3 sequence: CAWRDRAGNQPQHF. The CDR3 nucleotides are TGTGCCTGGAGGGACAGGGCCGGCAATCAGCCCCAGCATTTT.